The next 19 T cell receptor beta chains were all read from a single sample in a study of tumor and adjacent non-tumor tissue in lung cancer. RNA was extracted from bulk tissue without any cell sorting. This non-tumor lung sample came from over 3 cm beyond the tumor edge. A modified ARM-PCR protocol with three rounds of nested PCR amplified TCRbeta. MiXCR, run by TCRdb on the multiplex PCR reads, gives a single entry per CDR3 protein. The repertoire holds about 110,000 distinct CDR3 sequences, 62% seen once, with about 20% in the top ten. What was sequenced was distant non-tumor lung tissue. These receptor sequences come from a man aged 60-69 years with non-small cell lung cancer.

The chain is built from TRBV12-3 or TRBV12-4 and TRBJ1-2; a possible D gene is TRBD1 (5 bases). The V end was cut by 10 bases, the J end by 5 bases, with 17 bases between. The CDR3 is made up of 13 amino acids. CDR3 region: CANSLGVGYGYTF. Here the CDR3 DNA reads TGTGCCAATAGTTTAGGGGTCGGGTATGGCTACACCTTC.

On this clonotype: The junction differs from germline at one of its ends, possibly a read error. The chain links TRBV6-2 or TRBV6-3 to TRBJ2-7; 9 nucleotides align to TRBD1. The V gene's germline CDR1 is MNHEY and CDR2 SVGEGT. The CDR3 contains 16 residues. The CDR3, as DNA: TGTGCCAGCGGTTACTCGGGACAGGGAGCCTCCTACGAGCAGTACTTT. Its protein is CASGYSGQGASYEQYF.

A remark on this clonotype: A read error may explain this, as a much larger clone is one base away. This chain connects TRBV20-1 to TRBJ2-2, with D tentatively TRBD2 (6 bases). This CDR3 spans 13 amino acids. Germline V gene data show CDR1 as DFQATT and CDR2 as SNEGSKA (reference sequence). Trimming cost V 6 bases and J 3 bases, with 11 bases left between them. In DNA form, the CDR3 reads TGCAGTGCCTCTGGCGGGGACACCGGGGAGCTGTTTTTT. Protein: CSASGGDTGELFF.

This clonotype was recorded at least ten times. The V gene is TRBV6-1, the J gene TRBJ1-1; 7 nucleotides match TRBD1. The CDR3 has 16 residues. V was clipped by 6 bases and J by 5 bases; unmatched bases: 15. CDR1 and CDR2 (germline): MNHNS, SASEGT. The CDR3 protein is CASRHGTAIIGTEAFF. CDR3 nucleotide sequence: TGTGCCAGCAGACACGGGACAGCCATCATCGGAACTGAAGCTTTCTTT.

The chain carries TRBV5-1 and TRBJ1-2, with D possibly TRBD1 on 5 matching bases. CDR3 length equals 14 residues. Trimming took 7 bases from V and 0 from J, leaving 13 bases between them. CDR1 SGHRS and CDR2 YFSETQ come from the germline V gene. The CDR3 coding sequence is TGCGCCAGCCGTATTGCGACAGCTAACTATGGCTACACCTTC. Translated, it gives CASRIATANYGYTF.

Of note for this clonotype: One end of the junction does not line up with germline, which may come from a read error. The chain couples TRBV29-1 to TRBJ1-2; no clear D. The CDR3 totals 14 residues. The germline V gene encodes CDR1 SQVTM and CDR2 ANQGSEA. Here the CDR3 reads CSIEGNFSNYGYTF. CDR3 nucleotides: TGCAGCATTGAGGGCAATTTTTCTAACTATGGCTACACCTTC.

About this clonotype: This may be a read error, as it is one base from a much larger clone. V gene TRBV25-1 combines with J gene TRBJ2-2, with D possibly being TRBD2 (6 bases). Trimming took 6 bases from V and 2 from J, leaving 16 bases between them. This CDR3 is built from 16 residues. CDR1 is MGHDK and CDR2 is SYGVNS in the germline V gene. The CDR3 is CASRRTIGRNTGELFF. CDR3 nucleotide sequence: TGTGCCAGCAGGAGGACTATCGGGAGAAACACCGGGGAGCTGTTTTTT.

On this clonotype: Compared with germline, one end of the junction differs, possibly owing to a read error. The V gene is TRBV29-1, the J gene TRBJ2-3; D not certain. This CDR3 spans 12 amino acids. The germline V gene has CDR1 SQVTM and CDR2 ANQGSEA. The CDR3 DNA reads TGCAGCATTGATCTTTTCGCAGATACGCAGTATTTT. This encodes CSIDLFADTQYF.

In the case of this clonotype: A much larger clone sits a single nucleotide away, making a read error possible. This sequence joins TRBV5-4 and TRBJ2-6; TRBD1 is a possible D gene (6 bases). This CDR3 comprises 17 residues. Germline CDR1 SGHNT, CDR2 YYREEE (reference sequence). In DNA, the CDR3 is TGTGCCAGCAGCGAGACAGGAAGAACCCCTGGGGCCTACGTCCTGACTTTC. Amino acids: CASSETGRTPGAYVLTF.

The genes are TRBV10-3 and TRBJ2-3; no clear D. V gave up 2 bases and J gave up 3 bases, with 9 bases separating them. Germline-derived CDR1 and CDR2 are ENHRY and SYGVKD. This CDR3 has 14 residues. In DNA, the CDR3 is TGTGCCATCAGTGAGAGGGCAAATACAGATACGCAGTATTTT. It encodes CAISERANTDTQYF.

The chain is built from TRBV12-3 or TRBV12-4 and TRBJ1-5; no definite D call. This CDR3 is 13 amino acids long. CDR3 loop: CVISLSSNQPQHF. The CDR3 DNA reads as TGTGTCATCAGTTTAAGCAGCAATCAGCCCCAGCATTTT.

The gene calls are TRBV4-3 and TRBJ1-1; D may be TRBD1 (5 bases). V lost 0 bases and J lost 9, with 14 bases in between. From germline, CDR1 is LGHNA and CDR2 YSLEER. The CDR3 has 14 residues. CDR3 nucleotides: TGCGCCAGCAGCCAAGATCTTGGGGACGGGAAAGCTTTCTTT. Protein sequence: CASSQDLGDGKAFF.

As for this clonotype: Relative to the germline gene, one junction end is altered; a read error may explain this. J is TRBJ2-2 and V is TRBV5-4; possible D gene TRBD2, 5 bases. CDR3 size: 13 residues. The V gene's germline CDR1 is SGHNT and CDR2 YYREEE (reference sequence). The CDR3: CASSIGPAGELFF. CDR3 bases: TGTGCCAGCAGCATCGGACCGGCCGGGGAACTGTTTTTT.

This clonotype was observed a handful of times. V usage is TRBV2 and J usage is TRBJ1-1, with D perhaps TRBD1 (6 bases). The CDR3 has 15 residues. Looked up from germline, CDR1 is SNHLY and CDR2 is FYNNEI. Trimming left V 7 bases short and J 11 bases short, with 26 bases between. The CDR3 spells CASIPTGGGARRAFF. The DNA of the CDR3 is TGTGCCAGCATCCCTACCGGCGGGGGGGCTCGGAGGGCTTTCTTT. The full variable domain, rest sourced from reference TRBV2 and TRBJ1-1, is EPEVTQTPSHQVTQMGQEVILRCVPISNHLYFYWYRQILGQKVEFLVSFYNNEISEKSEIFDDQFSVERPDGSNFTLKIRSTKLEDSAMYFCASIPTGGGARRAFFGQGTRLTVV.

A remark on this clonotype: A much larger clone lies one base from this, so it may be a read error. This rearrangement joins TRBV5-1 to TRBJ2-1; no firm D call. In germline, CDR1 is SGHRS, CDR2 YFSETQ. The CDR3 spans 11 residues. The DNA for the CDR3 is TGCGCCAGCAGCTTAACCGATGAGGAGTTCTTC. This translates into CASSLTDEEFF.

This clonotype appeared many times. The chain uses TRBV20-1 and TRBJ1-5; possible D gene TRBD1, 6 bases. Germline CDR1 reads DFQATT; CDR2 reads SNEGSKA (reference sequence). The CDR3 totals 16 residues. Trimming pared 2 bases from V and 0 bases from J, leaving 14 bases between. CDR3 in DNA: TGCAGTGCTAGAAGGGGGACCCCCTATAGCAATCAGCCCCAGCATTTT. Its protein is CSARRGTPYSNQPQHF.

About this clonotype: Because the CDR3 is missing its conserved closing phenylalanine or tryptophan, this is likely a read error. The chain combines TRBV11-1 with TRBJ1-2, with a possible D match to TRBD1 (5 bases). CDR1 is SGHAT and CDR2 is FQDESV in the germline V gene (reference sequence). There are 14 residues in the CDR3. The CDR3 loop is CASNLERQTYVYTI. The CDR3 DNA is TGTGCCAGCAACTTAGAACGACAGACCTATGTCTACACCATC.

Points on this clonotype: Given a much more abundant clone one base away, this may be a read error. Written as DNA, the CDR3 is TGTGCCAGAAGCCCCCGACCCGGGGACGACCGCCGGCAGTTCTTC. Encoded protein: CARSPRPGDDRRQFF. The gene calls are TRBV6-2 or TRBV6-3 and TRBJ2-1; D could derive from TRBD1 or TRBD2 (5 bases each). V shed 9 bases and J shed 12 bases, with 27 bases lying between them. The V gene's germline CDR1 is MNHEY and CDR2 SVGEGT. The CDR3 contains 15 residues.

Worth noting for this clonotype: One base away lies a much larger clone, so this may be a sequencing read error. CDR3 region: CGSSQDGLRDGPRAKNIQYF. CDR3 bases: TGCGGCAGCAGCCAAGATGGTCTGAGGGACGGACCTCGGGCCAAAAACATTCAGTACTTC. The chain recombines TRBV4-1 with TRBJ2-4; either TRBD1 or TRBD2 may fit D (5 bases each). There are 20 residues in the CDR3. Germline CDR1 MGHRA, CDR2 YSYEKL.